This T cell receptor beta chain is drawn from a study of OX40 agonist ivuxolimab in advanced cancers. Here immunoSEQ multiplex PCR was the method, and the copy in TCRdb shows in-frame clones only, minus some. The sample comprises tens of thousands of clones, around three quarters of which are singletons, and 12% rests with the top ten. Source: CD4+ or CD8+ T cells sorted from blood, taken in a trial of the OX40 agonist ivuxolimab. The TCR comes from an adult with an advanced solid tumor such as melanoma, head and neck, liver or kidney cancer.

CDR3 DNA: TGTGCCAGCGGACAGGGCGGCAAAAACATTCAGTACTTC. Its translation: CASGQGGKNIQYF. The rearrangement uses TRBV6-5 and TRBJ2-4, with 8 bases identical to TRBD1. CDR1 and CDR2 from the germline V gene are MNHEY and SVGAGI. The CDR3 totals 13 residues. Losses at the gene ends were 8 bases for V and 3 bases for J; bases not matched to a gene: 3.